Listed below are T cell receptor beta chains from one sample, sequenced in a study of identical twins. TCRdb called the 5' RACE reads again in MiXCR, with one record for every CDR3 protein. The sample consists of 750,000 to 950,000 distinct CDR3 sequences, about 12% of them appearing once. The data also belong to a second study, concerning yellow fever vaccine responses in identical twins.

The sequencing input was PBMCs. Source of these receptors: a woman between 18 and 29 years old in good health. The CDR3 runs from the conserved cysteine through the conserved F or W. D genes are given only for firm matches. Clone size appears in some rows only: once, few, many, or a class for an expanded clone.

J gene	clone size	D gene	V gene	CDR3 protein	CDR3 DNA
TRBJ1-2	-	-	TRBV29-1	CSVEEAANYGYTF	TGCAGCGTTGAAGAGGCAGCTAACTATGGCTACACCTTC
TRBJ2-1	few	TRBD1	TRBV4-1	CASSQADRVYEQFF	TGCGCCAGCAGCCAAGCCGACAGGGTCTATGAGCAGTTCTTC
TRBJ1-6	-	-	TRBV27	CASSTGRNSPLHF	TGTGCCAGCAGTACAGGGCGTAATTCACCCCTCCACTTT
TRBJ2-3	-	-	TRBV2	CASQDSGYTDTQYF	TGTGCCAGCCAAGATTCAGGTTACACAGATACGCAGTATTTT
TRBJ2-1	-	-	TRBV7-8	CASSRPGFQFF	TGTGCCAGCAGCCGACCGGGATTCCAGTTCTTC
TRBJ2-1	once	-	TRBV3-1	CASSQGLTGPYNEQFF	TGTGCCAGCAGCCAAGGATTAACGGGACCGTACAATGAGCAGTTCTTC
TRBJ2-1	many	-	TRBV5-1	CASSLYGGGYNEQFF	TGCGCCAGCAGCTTGTACGGAGGCGGGTACAATGAGCAGTTCTTC
TRBJ2-1	many	-	TRBV5-1	CASSLEGLSYNEQFF	TGCGCCAGCAGCTTGGAGGGGTTGAGCTACAATGAGCAGTTCTTC
TRBJ2-3	many	TRBD2	TRBV20-1	CSARVLAGGDTDTQYF	TGCAGTGCTAGAGTCTTGGCGGGGGGAGATACAGATACGCAGTATTTT
TRBJ2-3	few	-	TRBV4-1	CASSQGDGDTQYF	TGCGCCAGCAGCCAGGGGGACGGAGATACGCAGTATTTT
TRBJ2-2	-	TRBD2	TRBV5-1	CASSFGLAGKYGTGELFF	TGCGCCAGCAGCTTTGGACTAGCGGGAAAGTATGGGACCGGGGAGCTGTTTTTT
TRBJ2-2	few	TRBD2	TRBV12-3/TRBV12-4	CASSLLPGGRGTGELFF	TGTGCCAGCAGTTTACTGCCGGGAGGACGTGGAACCGGGGAGCTGTTTTTT
TRBJ2-3	-	-	TRBV7-8	CASNRGVRTDTQYF	TGTGCCAGTAATAGGGGGGTCCGAACAGATACGCAGTATTTT
TRBJ2-7	few	TRBD2	TRBV27	CASSPSTSRSYEQYF	TGTGCCAGCAGTCCATCGACTAGCAGATCCTACGAGCAGTACTTC
TRBJ2-1	many	-	TRBV20-1	CSARDRQHNEQFF	TGCAGTGCTAGAGATCGGCAGCACAATGAGCAGTTCTTC
TRBJ2-2	few	-	TRBV28	CASSRSVAGTANTGELFF	TGTGCCAGCAGTCGATCGGTAGCGGGGACAGCGAACACCGGGGAGCTGTTTTTT
TRBJ2-3	-	TRBD2	TRBV28	CASSTLAGGLNTQYF	TGTGCCAGCAGTACACTAGCGGGAGGTTTGAATACGCAGTATTTT
TRBJ1-5	-	-	TRBV28	CASSPLVEGNQPQHF	TGTGCCAGCAGCCCCCTCGTGGAGGGGAATCAGCCCCAGCATTTT
TRBJ1-1	few	-	TRBV6-1	CASSGRLHLNTEAFF	TGTGCCAGCAGTGGCAGATTACATCTGAACACTGAAGCTTTCTTT
TRBJ1-1	many	-	TRBV20-1	CSASGSYAEAFF	TGCAGTGCTTCAGGGAGTTACGCTGAAGCTTTCTTT
TRBJ2-1	many	-	TRBV5-5	CASSLGLTYNEQFF	TGTGCCAGCAGCTTGGGACTTACATACAATGAGCAGTTCTTC
TRBJ2-1	few	-	TRBV5-1	CASSLAESIEQFF	TGCGCCAGCAGCTTGGCAGAGTCTATTGAGCAGTTCTTC
TRBJ2-2	-	TRBD1	TRBV5-1	CASSLAFKDRGRTGELFF	TGCGCCAGCAGCTTGGCCTTTAAGGACAGGGGAAGGACCGGGGAGCTGTTTTTT
TRBJ2-2	-	-	TRBV4-1	CASSHSGLNTGELFF	TGCGCCAGCAGCCACTCAGGGCTGAACACCGGGGAGCTGTTTTTT
TRBJ1-6	-	-	TRBV4-1	CASSQGTIYNSPLHF	TGCGCCAGCAGCCAAGGGACAATTTACAATTCACCCCTCCACTTT
TRBJ1-4	-	-	TRBV4-2	CASSQDSTWGEKLFF	TGTGCCAGCAGCCAAGACTCTACCTGGGGTGAAAAACTGTTTTTT
TRBJ1-2	many	-	TRBV5-1	CASSSGSNYGYTF	TGCGCCAGCAGCTCCGGGTCCAACTATGGCTACACCTTC
TRBJ1-1	few	-	TRBV2	CASSVTGYWNTEAFF	TGTGCCAGCAGCGTAACAGGGTATTGGAACACTGAAGCTTTCTTT
TRBJ2-1	few	TRBD2	TRBV4-1	CASSQELRTSGNNEQFF	TGCGCCAGCAGCCAAGAATTGCGGACTAGCGGTAACAATGAGCAGTTCTTC
TRBJ2-3	-	-	TRBV29-1	CSATRAGSADTQYF	TGCAGCGCCACCCGGGCCGGGAGTGCAGATACGCAGTATTTT
TRBJ1-5	many	-	TRBV27	CASSPLDSSNQPQHF	TGTGCCAGCAGTCCGTTGGACAGTAGCAATCAGCCCCAGCATTTT
TRBJ2-3	-	TRBD2	TRBV15	CATSRDRLAGAWDTQYF	TGTGCCACCAGCAGAGATAGGCTAGCGGGGGCCTGGGATACGCAGTATTTT
TRBJ2-1	few	TRBD2	TRBV14	CASSYKTGTMKYF	TGTGCCAGCAGTTATAAGACCGGGACTATGAAGTACTTC
TRBJ2-7	-	TRBD2	TRBV3-1	CASSPPQAGGAYEQYF	TGTGCCAGCAGCCCGCCCCAGGCGGGAGGGGCATACGAGCAGTACTTC
TRBJ2-1	few	TRBD2	TRBV7-2	CASSLGLTVAGALSSYNEQFF	TGTGCCAGCAGCTTAGGGCTTACGGTAGCGGGGGCCCTGAGCTCCTACAATGAGCAGTTCTTC
TRBJ2-1	-	TRBD2	TRBV7-3	CASSPQLAGGLNEQFF	TGTGCCAGCAGCCCTCAACTAGCGGGAGGGCTCAATGAGCAGTTCTTC
TRBJ1-1	-	-	TRBV12-3/TRBV12-4	CASSLSGLSAFF	TGTGCCAGCAGTTTATCCGGACTGAGTGCTTTCTTT
TRBJ2-5	few	-	TRBV28	CASSEGGHHQETQYF	TGTGCCAGCAGTGAAGGGGGGCATCACCAAGAGACCCAGTACTTC
TRBJ1-1	-	-	TRBV7-9	CASSLGDDTEAFF	TGTGCCAGCAGCTTAGGAGATGACACTGAAGCTTTCTTT
TRBJ1-2	-	-	TRBV11-2	CASSLGLGAYGYTF	TGTGCCAGCAGCTTAGGACTAGGGGCCTATGGCTACACCTTC
TRBJ2-1	few	-	TRBV28	CASSSPRGEFF	TGTGCCAGCAGTTCCCCCAGGGGCGAGTTCTTC
TRBJ1-1	many	-	TRBV29-1	CSVPRSQGLWTEAFF	TGCAGCGTCCCACGGAGTCAGGGGCTGTGGACTGAAGCTTTCTTT
TRBJ2-1	few	-	TRBV2	CASRILGLSYNEQFF	TGTGCCAGCAGGATCCTAGGACTATCCTACAATGAGCAGTTCTTC
TRBJ2-3	few	TRBD2	TRBV12-3/TRBV12-4	CASSFGLAGPTDTQYF	TGTGCCAGCAGTTTTGGCCTAGCGGGTCCCACAGATACGCAGTATTTT
TRBJ2-1	-	TRBD2	TRBV3-1	CASSQDRSGRGHNEQFF	TGTGCCAGCAGCCAAGATCGTAGCGGGAGAGGCCACAATGAGCAGTTCTTC
TRBJ1-2	-	-	TRBV4-1	CASSQGDPNYGYTF	TGCGCCAGCAGCCAAGGGGACCCAAACTATGGCTACACCTTC